This T cell receptor (beta chain) was recovered during a study of Ad26.COV2.S vaccination and SARS-CoV-2 variants. Germline V lookup: CDR1 LNHDA, CDR2 SQIVND (reference sequence). V lost 10 bases to trimming and J lost 2 bases, with 12 bases between them. CDR3 length: 13 amino acids. Assay: immunoSEQ multiplex PCR; the TCRdb copy retains only in-frame clones and omits some. This table has about 410,000 clones, about 85% appearing once. This clone has just one count. Treatment in this sample: about 20 received Ad26.COV2.S at low or high dose, single or two shots; 5 received placebo; per-sample allocation not given. Sampling took place 63 days after the first vaccine or placebo injection.

This sample comprised peripheral blood, obtained in a trial of Ad26.COV2.S vaccine versus placebo. The chain combines TRBV19 with TRBJ1-3, with D uncertain. This sequence originates from a person between 18 and 59 years old who received the Ad26.COV2.S COVID-19 vaccine or a placebo. CDR3 amino acids: CATCQAAGNTIYF. The CDR3 DNA reads TGTGCCACCTGCCAAGCCGCTGGAAACACCATATATTTT. The entire variable domain, with the rest obtained from reference TRBV19 and TRBJ1-3, is as follows: DGGITQSPKYLFRKEGQNVTLSCEQNLNHDAMYWYRQDPGQGLRLIYYSQIVNDFQKGDIAEGYSVSREKKESFPLTVTSAQKNPTAFYLCATCQAAGNTIYFGEGSWLTVV.